This T cell receptor beta chain was sequenced in a study of CD8 T cells in ankylosing spondylitis. The study's findings and limits: Previous work reported some of these motif variants in the synovial fluid and blood of reactive arthritis. In ankylosing spondylitis patients, matched synovial fluid reportedly showed significant enrichment of disease-linked clones. Seemingly distinctive of ankylosing spondylitis blood was a TCR beta motif formed by eight highly homologous variants. Those disease-linked clones were CD8+; they were also relatively rare in peripheral blood.

This clonotype was seen many times. The antigen is unknown. Construction of TCR beta libraries was performed using quantitative 5'-RACE with molecular barcodes. From the 5' RACE reads, TCRdb called clonotypes with MiXCR, one entry per CDR3 protein. The table includes 200,000 to 250,000 distinct CDR3 sequences, approximately 7.4% detected once. Germline V gene sequence: CDR1 SGDLS, CDR2 YYNGEE. The junction had 0 bases not matched to a gene; V was cut back by 1 base and J by 3 bases. This CDR3 region has 14 residues. The V and J genes are TRBV9 and TRBJ2-2; 7 nucleotides align to TRBD1. The sequence was obtained from a male donor with ankylosing spondylitis. The sequenced material came from blood, either unsorted or a sorted T cell fraction (not recorded which). The CDR3 spells CASSVQGDTGELFF. The CDR3, as DNA: TGTGCCAGCAGCGTACAGGGGGACACCGGGGAGCTGTTTTTT.